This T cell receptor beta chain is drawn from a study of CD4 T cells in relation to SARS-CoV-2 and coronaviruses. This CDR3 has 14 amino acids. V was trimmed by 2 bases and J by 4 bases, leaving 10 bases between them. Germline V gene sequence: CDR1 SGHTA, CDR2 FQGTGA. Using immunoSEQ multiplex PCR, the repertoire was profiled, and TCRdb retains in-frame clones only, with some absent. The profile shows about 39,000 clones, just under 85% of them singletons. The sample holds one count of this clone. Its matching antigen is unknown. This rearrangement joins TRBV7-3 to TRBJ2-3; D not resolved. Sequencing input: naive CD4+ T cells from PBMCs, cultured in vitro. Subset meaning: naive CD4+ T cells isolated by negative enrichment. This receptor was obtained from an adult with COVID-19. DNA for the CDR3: TGTGCCAGCAGCTTATCAGAGGCCCCAGATACGCAGTATTTT. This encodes CASSLSEAPDTQYF.